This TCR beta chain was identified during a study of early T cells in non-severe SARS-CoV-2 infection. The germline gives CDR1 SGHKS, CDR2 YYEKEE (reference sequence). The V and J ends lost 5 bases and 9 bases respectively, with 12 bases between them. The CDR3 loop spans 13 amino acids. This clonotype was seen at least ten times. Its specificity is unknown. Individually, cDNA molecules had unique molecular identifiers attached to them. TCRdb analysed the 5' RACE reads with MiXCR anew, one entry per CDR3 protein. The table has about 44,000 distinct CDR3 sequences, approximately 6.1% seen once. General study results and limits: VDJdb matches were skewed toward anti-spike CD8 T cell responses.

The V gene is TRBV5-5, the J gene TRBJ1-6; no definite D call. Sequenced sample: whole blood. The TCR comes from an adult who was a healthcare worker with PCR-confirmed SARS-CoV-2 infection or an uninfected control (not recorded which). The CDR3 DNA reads TGTGCCAGCAGAGACACGACGTCTTCACCCCTCCACTTT. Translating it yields CASRDTTSSPLHF.